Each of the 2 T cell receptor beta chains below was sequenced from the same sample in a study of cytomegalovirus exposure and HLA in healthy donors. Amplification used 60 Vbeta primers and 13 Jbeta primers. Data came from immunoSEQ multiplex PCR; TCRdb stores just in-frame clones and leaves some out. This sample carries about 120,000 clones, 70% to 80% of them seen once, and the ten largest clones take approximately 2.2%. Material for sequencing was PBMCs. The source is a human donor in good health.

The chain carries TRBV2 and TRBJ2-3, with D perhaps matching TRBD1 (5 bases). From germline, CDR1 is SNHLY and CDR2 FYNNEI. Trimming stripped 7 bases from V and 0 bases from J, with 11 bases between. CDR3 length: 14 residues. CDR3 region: CASKRTTSTDTQYF. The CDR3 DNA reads TGTGCCAGCAAAAGGACAACTAGCACAGATACGCAGTATTTT.

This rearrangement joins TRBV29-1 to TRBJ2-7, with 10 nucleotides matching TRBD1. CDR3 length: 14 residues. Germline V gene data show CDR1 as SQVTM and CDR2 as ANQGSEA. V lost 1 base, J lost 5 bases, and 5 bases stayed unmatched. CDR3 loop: CSVEAGTGVHEQYF. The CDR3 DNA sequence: TGCAGCGTTGAAGCCGGGACAGGGGTACACGAGCAGTACTTC.